This T cell receptor (beta chain) comes out of a study of blood T cell repertoires in COVID-19. Study as a whole: PBMCs, B-cell-depleted T cells, or T cells were the source of the cDNA or gDNA that made up the material.

Study processing details: Scientists estimated how many nucleated cells there were by amplifying reference gene primers. The data were produced by immunoSEQ multiplex PCR, yet TCRdb's version contains in-frame clones alone and is incomplete. The DNA gave D and trimming, while V, J and clone size come from that table. Of roughly 250,000 clones listed, less than 90% are singletons. Germline lookup yields CDR1 SGDLS and CDR2 YYNGEE. Trimming left V 3 bases short and J 3 bases short, with 12 bases between. The CDR3 contains 14 residues. Cohorts were determined from participant-reported clinical history. Sequencing was done on a sample of PBMCs or T cells enriched from blood (not recorded which). The chain is built from TRBV9 and TRBJ1-2; perhaps TRBD1 as D (5 bases). The clonotype comes from a woman aged 45-65 years who had recovered from COVID-19. CDR3 sequence (DNA): TGTGCCAGCAGCGGACGCCTCAGGGACTATGGCTACACCTTC. Residues: CASSGRLRDYGYTF.